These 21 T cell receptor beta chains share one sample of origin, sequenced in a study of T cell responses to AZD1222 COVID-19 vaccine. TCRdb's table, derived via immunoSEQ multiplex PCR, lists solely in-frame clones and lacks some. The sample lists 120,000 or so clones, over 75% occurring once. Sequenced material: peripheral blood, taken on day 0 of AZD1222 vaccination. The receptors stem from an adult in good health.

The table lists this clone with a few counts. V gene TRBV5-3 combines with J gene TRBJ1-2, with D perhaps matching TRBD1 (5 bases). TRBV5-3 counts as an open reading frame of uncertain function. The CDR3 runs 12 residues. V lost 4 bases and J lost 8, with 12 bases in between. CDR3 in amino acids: CARSSRGSGYTF. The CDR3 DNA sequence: TGTGCCAGAAGCAGTCGGGGGAGCGGCTACACCTTC.

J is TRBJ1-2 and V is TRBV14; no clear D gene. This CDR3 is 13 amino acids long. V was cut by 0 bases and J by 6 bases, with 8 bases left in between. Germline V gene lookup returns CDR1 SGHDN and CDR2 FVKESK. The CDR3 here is CASSQDKTHGYTF. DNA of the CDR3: TGTGCCAGCAGCCAAGATAAGACTCATGGCTACACCTTC. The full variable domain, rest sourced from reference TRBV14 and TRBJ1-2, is EAGVTQFPSHSVIEKGQTVTLRCDPISGHDNLYWYRRVMGKEIKFLLHFVKESKQDESGMPNNRFLAERTGGTYSTLKVQPAELEDSGVYFCASSQDKTHGYTFGSGTRLTVV.

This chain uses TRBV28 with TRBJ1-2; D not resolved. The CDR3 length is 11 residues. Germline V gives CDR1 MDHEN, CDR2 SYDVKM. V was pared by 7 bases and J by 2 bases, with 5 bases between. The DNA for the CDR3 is TGTGCCAGCACCTCGAACTATGGCTACACCTTC. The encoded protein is CASTSNYGYTF.

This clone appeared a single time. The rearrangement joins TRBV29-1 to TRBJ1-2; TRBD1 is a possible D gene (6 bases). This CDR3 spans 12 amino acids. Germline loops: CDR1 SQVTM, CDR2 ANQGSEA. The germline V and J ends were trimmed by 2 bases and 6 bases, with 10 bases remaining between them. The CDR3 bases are TGCAGCGTTGAACGAAACAGGGATGGCTACACCTTC. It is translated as CSVERNRDGYTF.

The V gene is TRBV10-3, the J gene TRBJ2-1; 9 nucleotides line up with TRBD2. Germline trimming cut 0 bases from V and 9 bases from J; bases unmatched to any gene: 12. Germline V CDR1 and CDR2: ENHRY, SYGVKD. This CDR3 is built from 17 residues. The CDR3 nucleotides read TGTGCCATCAGTGAGTCGAGGGGGATAGCGGGGGAAGGTGAGCAGTTCTTC. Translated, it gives CAISESRGIAGEGEQFF.

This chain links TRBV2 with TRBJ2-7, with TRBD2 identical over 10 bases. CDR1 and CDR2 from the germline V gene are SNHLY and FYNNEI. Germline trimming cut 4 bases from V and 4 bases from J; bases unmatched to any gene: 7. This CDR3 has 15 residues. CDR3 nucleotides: TGTGCCAGCAGTGGGGTCCTACTAGCGGGATACGAGCAGTACTTC. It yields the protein CASSGVLLAGYEQYF.

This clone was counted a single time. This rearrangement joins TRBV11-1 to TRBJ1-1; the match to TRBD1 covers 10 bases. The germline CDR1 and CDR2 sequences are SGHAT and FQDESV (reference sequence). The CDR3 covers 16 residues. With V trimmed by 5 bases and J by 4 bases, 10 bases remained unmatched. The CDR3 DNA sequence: TGTGCCAGCAGCCAGAGACAGGGGGCGGGAGCCACTGAAGCTTTCTTT. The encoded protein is CASSQRQGAGATEAFF.

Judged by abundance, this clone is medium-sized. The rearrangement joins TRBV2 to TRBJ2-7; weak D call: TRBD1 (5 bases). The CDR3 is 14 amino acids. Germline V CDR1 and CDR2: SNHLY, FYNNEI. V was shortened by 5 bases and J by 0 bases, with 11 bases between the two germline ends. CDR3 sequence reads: CASSLGVSSYEQYF. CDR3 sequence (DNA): TGTGCCAGCAGTCTAGGGGTGAGCTCCTACGAGCAGTACTTC.

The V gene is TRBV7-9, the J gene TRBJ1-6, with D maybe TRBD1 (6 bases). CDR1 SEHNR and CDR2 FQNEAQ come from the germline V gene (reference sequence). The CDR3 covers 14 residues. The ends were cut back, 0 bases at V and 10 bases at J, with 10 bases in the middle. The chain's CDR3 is CASSLARGESPLHF. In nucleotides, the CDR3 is TGTGCCAGCAGCTTAGCCAGGGGTGAATCACCCCTCCACTTT.

CDR3 sequence (DNA): TGCGCCAGCAGCTCAGGACAGGGGGACACTCAGCCCCAGCATTTT. This codes for CASSSGQGDTQPQHF. The chain uses TRBV5-1 and TRBJ1-5, with 10 bases lining up with TRBD1. J lost 6 bases, V lost 3 bases, and 6 bases had no gene match. CDR3 length: 15 amino acids. The V gene's germline CDR1 is SGHRS and CDR2 YFSETQ.

The CDR3 is CASSPGTETNTGELFF. CDR3 DNA sequence: TGTGCCAGCTCACCCGGGACAGAAACTAACACCGGGGAGCTGTTTTTT. V and J are TRBV18 and TRBJ2-2; 7 nucleotides agree with TRBD1. CDR3 length equals 16 residues. Germline V CDR1 and CDR2: KGHSH, LQKENI. V trimming: 3 bases; J trimming: 2 bases; junction bases outside the gene matches: 6.

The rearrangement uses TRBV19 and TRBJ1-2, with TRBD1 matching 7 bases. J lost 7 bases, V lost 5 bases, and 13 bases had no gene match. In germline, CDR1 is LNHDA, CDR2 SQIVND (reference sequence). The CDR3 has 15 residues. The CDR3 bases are TGTGCCAGTAGTCCCTGGGAGGGGGCGTACAGTGGCTACACCTTC. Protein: CASSPWEGAYSGYTF.

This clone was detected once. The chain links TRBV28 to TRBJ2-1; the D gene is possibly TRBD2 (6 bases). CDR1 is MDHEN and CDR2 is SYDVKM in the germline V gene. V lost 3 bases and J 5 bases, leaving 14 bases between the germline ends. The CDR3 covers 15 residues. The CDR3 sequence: CASSFGGAGNNEQFF. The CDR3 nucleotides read TGTGCCAGCAGTTTTGGCGGGGCGGGGAACAATGAGCAGTTCTTC.

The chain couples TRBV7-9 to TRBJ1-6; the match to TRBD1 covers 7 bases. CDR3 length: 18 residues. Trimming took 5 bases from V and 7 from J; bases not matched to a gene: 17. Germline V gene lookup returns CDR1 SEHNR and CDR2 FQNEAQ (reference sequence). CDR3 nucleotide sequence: TGTGCCAGCAGCCCCCCGAGGCGTCGGGACAGTAAGAATTCACCCCTCCACTTT. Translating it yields CASSPPRRRDSKNSPLHF.

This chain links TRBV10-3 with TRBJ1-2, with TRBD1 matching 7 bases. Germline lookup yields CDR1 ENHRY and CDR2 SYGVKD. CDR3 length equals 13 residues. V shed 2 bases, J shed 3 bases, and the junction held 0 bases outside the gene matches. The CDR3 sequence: CAISEQGDYGYTF. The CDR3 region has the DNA TGTGCCATCAGTGAGCAGGGGGACTATGGCTACACCTTC.

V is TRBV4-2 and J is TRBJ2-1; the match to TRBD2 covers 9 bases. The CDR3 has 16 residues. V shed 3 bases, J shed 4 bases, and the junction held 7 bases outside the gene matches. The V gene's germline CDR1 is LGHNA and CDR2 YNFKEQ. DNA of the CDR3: TGTGCCAGCAGCCAGGGGGCTAGCGGGGCGTACAATGAGCAGTTCTTC. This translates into CASSQGASGAYNEQFF.

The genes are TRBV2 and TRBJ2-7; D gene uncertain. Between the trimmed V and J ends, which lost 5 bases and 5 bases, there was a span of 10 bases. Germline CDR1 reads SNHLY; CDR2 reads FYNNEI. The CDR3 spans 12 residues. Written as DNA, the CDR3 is TGTGCCAGCAGTTCCCAGGTTAACGAGCAGTACTTC. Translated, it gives CASSSQVNEQYF.

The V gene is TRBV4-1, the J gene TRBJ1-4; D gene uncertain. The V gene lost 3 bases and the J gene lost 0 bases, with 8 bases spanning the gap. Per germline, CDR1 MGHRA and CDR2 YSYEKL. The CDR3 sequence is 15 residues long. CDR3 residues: CASSQHVATNEKLFF. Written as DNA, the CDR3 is TGCGCCAGCAGCCAGCACGTTGCAACTAATGAAAAACTGTTTTTT.

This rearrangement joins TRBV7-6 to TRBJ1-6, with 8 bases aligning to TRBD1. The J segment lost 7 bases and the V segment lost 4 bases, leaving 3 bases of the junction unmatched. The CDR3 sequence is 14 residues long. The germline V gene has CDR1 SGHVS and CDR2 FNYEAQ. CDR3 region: CASSSGQGNSPLHF. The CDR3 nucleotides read TGTGCCAGCAGCTCCGGACAGGGCAATTCACCCCTCCACTTT.

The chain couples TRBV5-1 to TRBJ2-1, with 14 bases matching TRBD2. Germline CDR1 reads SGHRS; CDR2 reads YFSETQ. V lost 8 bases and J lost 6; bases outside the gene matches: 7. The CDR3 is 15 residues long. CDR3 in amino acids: CASSVGTSGGNEQFF. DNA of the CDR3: TGCGCCAGTTCAGTTGGGACTAGCGGGGGCAATGAGCAGTTCTTC.

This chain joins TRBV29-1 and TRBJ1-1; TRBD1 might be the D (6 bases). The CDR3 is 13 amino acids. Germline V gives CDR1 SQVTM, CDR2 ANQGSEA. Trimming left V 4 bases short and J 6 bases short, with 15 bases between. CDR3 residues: CSVGQESPSEAFF. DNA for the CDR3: TGCAGCGTTGGACAGGAGAGTCCCTCTGAAGCTTTCTTT.